The entry below gives a single T cell receptor beta chain sequence along with its context. This sample was taken from a study of blood T cell repertoires in COVID-19. TCRdb keeps only in-frame clones here, not all; method: immunoSEQ multiplex PCR. Of roughly 48,000 clones in the sample, approximately 91% were seen once. Trimming took 1 base from V and 8 from J, leaving 14 bases between them. CDR3 length: 15 residues. Per germline, CDR1 SEHNR and CDR2 FQNEAQ (reference sequence). Sequencing used peripheral blood. The receptor was derived from a human donor in a cohort sampled during active COVID-19. The chain has TRBV7-9 and TRBJ1-4, with TRBD1 as a possible D gene (5 bases). The CDR3 bases are TGTGCCAGCAGCTTAGATCGCGGACAAAGGGAAAAACTGTTTTTT. Its translation is CASSLDRGQREKLFF.